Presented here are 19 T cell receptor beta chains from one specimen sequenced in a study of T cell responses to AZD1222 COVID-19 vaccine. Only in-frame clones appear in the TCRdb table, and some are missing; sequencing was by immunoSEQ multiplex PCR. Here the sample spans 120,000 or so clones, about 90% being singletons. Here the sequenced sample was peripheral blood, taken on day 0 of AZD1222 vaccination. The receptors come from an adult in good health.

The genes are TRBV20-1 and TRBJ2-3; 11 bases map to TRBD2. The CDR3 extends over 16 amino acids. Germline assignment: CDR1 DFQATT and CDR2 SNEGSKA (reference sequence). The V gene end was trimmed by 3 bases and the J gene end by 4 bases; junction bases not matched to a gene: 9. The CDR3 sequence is CSASKALAGGSDTQYF. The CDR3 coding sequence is TGCAGTGCTAGTAAGGCCCTAGCGGGAGGATCAGATACGCAGTATTTT.

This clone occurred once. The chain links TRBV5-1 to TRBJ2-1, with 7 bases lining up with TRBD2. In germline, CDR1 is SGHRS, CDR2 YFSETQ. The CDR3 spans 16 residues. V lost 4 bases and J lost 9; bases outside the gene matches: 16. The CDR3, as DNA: TGCGCCAGCAGCCCCAGCGGGGTATGGCAAAAGGTTGAGCAGTTCTTC. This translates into CASSPSGVWQKVEQFF. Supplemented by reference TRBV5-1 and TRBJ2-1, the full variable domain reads KAGVTQTPRYLIKTRGQQVTLSCSPISGHRSVSWYQQTPGQGLQFLFEYFSETQRNKGNFPGRFSGRQFSNSRSEMNVSTLELGDSALYLCASSPSGVWQKVEQFFGPGTRLTVL.

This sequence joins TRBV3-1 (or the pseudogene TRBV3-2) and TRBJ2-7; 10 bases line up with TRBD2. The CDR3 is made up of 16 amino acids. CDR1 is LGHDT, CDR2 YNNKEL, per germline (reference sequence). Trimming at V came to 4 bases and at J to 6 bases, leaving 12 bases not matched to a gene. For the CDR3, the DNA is TGTGCCAGCAGCCGAACCTGGGCTAGCGGGAGTTTCGAGCAGTACTTC. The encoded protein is CASSRTWASGSFEQYF.

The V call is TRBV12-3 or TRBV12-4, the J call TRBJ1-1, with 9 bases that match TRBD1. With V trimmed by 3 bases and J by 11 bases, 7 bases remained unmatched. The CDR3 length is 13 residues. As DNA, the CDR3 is TGTGCCAGCAGTTTTGGGGACAGGGTAGGGGCTTTCTTT. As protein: CASSFGDRVGAFF.

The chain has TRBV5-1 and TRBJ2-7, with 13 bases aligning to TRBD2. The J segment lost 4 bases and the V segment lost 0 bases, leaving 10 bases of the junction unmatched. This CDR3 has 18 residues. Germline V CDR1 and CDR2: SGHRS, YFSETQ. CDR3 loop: CASSLGTSGRLLIYEQYF. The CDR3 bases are TGCGCCAGCAGCTTGGGGACTAGCGGGAGACTCCTGATTTACGAGCAGTACTTC.

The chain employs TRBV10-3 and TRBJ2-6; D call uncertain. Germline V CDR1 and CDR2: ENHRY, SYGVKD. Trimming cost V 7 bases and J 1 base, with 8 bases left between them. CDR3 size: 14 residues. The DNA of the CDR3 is TGTGCCATCATGGATACATCTGGGGCCAACGTCCTGACTTTC. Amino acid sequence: CAIMDTSGANVLTF.

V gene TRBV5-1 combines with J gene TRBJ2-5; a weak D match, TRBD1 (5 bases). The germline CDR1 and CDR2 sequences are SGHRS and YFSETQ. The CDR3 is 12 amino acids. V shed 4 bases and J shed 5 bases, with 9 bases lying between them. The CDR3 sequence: CASSLGRETQYF. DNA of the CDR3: TGCGCCAGCAGCCTGGGGCGGGAGACCCAGTACTTC. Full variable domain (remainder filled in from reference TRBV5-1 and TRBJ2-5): KAGVTQTPRYLIKTRGQQVTLSCSPISGHRSVSWYQQTPGQGLQFLFEYFSETQRNKGNFPGRFSGRQFSNSRSEMNVSTLELGDSALYLCASSLGRETQYFGPGTRLLVL.

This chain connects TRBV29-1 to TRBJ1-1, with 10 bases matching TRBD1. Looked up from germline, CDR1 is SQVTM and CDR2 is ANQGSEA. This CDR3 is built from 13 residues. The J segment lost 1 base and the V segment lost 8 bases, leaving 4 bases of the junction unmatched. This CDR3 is CSSWDRGNTEAFF. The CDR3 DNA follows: TGCAGCTCATGGGACAGGGGGAACACTGAAGCTTTCTTT.

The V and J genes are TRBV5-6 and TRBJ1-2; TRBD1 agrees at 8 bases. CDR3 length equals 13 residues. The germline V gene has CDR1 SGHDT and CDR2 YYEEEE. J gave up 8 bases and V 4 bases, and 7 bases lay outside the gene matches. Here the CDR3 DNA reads TGTGCCAGCAGCCCCGGACAGGGTGGCGGCTACACCTTC. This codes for CASSPGQGGGYTF.

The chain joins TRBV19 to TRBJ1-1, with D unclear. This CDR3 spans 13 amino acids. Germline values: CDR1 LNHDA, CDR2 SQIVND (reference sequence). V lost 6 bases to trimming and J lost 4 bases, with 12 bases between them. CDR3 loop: CASSTSTFTEAFF. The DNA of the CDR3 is TGTGCCAGTAGCACTTCCACGTTCACTGAAGCTTTCTTT.

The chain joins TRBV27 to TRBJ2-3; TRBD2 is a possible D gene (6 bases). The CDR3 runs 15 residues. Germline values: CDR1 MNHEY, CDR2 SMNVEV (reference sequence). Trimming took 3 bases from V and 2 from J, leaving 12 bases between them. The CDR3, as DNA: TGTGCCAGCAGTTTCTCGGGAGAATACACAGATACGCAGTATTTT. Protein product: CASSFSGEYTDTQYF.

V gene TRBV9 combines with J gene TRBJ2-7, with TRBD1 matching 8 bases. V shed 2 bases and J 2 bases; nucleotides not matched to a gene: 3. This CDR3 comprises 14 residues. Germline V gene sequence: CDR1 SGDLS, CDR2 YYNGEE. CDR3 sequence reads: CASSVDRVPYEQYF. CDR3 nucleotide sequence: TGTGCCAGCAGCGTGGACAGGGTCCCCTACGAGCAGTACTTC.

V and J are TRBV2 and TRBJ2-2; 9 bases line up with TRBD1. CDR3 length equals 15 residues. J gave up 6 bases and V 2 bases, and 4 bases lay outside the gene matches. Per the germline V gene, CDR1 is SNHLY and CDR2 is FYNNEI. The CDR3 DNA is TGTGCCAGCAGTGAATTGGGACAGGGTGCCGGGGAGCTGTTTTTT. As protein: CASSELGQGAGELFF.

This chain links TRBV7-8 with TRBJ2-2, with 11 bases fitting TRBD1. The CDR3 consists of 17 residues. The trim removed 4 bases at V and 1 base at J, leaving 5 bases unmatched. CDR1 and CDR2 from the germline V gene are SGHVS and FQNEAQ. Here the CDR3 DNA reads TGTGCCAGCAGCTGGGACAGGGGGAACAAGAACACCGGGGAGCTGTTTTTT. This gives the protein CASSWDRGNKNTGELFF.

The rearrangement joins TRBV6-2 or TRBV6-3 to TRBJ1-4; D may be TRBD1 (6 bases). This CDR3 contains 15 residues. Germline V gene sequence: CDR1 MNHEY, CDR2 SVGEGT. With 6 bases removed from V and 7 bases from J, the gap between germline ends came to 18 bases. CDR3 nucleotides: TGTGCCAGCAGCCTACGAAGGGGGATAGGTGAAAAACTGTTTTTT. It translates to CASSLRRGIGEKLFF.

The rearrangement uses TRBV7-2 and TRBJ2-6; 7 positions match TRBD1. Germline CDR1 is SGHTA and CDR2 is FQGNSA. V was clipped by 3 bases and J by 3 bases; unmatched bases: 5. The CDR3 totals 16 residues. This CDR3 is CASSLTGSYGANVLTF. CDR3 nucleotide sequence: TGTGCCAGCAGCTTGACAGGGTCTTATGGGGCCAACGTCCTGACTTTC.

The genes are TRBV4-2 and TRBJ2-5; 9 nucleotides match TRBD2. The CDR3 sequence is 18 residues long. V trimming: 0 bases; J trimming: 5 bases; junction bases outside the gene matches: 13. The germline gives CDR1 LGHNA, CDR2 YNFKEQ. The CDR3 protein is CASSQDRSGSGSWETQYF. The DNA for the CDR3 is TGTGCCAGCAGCCAAGATCGAAGTGGTAGCGGGAGTTGGGAGACCCAGTACTTC.

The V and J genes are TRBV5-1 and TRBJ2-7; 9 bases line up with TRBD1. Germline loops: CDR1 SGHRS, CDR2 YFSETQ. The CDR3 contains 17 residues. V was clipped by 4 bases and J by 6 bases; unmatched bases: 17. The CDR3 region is CASSQSYWDRENSEQYF. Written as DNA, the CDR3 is TGCGCCAGCAGCCAGTCCTACTGGGACAGGGAAAATTCCGAGCAGTACTTC.

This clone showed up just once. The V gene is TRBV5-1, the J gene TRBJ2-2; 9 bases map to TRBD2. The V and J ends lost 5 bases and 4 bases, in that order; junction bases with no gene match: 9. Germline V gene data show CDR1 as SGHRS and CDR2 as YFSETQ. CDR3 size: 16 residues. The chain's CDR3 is CASSHVGLAGTGELFF. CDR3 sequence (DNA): TGCGCCAGCAGTCACGTGGGACTAGCAGGCACCGGGGAGCTGTTTTTT.